This T cell receptor (beta chain) comes out of a study of T cells after yellow fever vaccination. TCRdb re-called the 5' RACE reads through MiXCR, storing one row per CDR3 protein. The repertoire includes roughly 62,000 distinct CDR3 sequences, roughly 7.4% of them detected once, and 40% to 45% sits in the top ten. CDR3 length: 12 amino acids. Germline-derived CDR1 and CDR2 are SGDLS and YYNGEE. V was cut by 2 bases and J by 8 bases, with 10 bases left in between. The TCR was taken from a young man who received the YFV17D yellow fever vaccine. The sequencing used CD8+ T cells sorted from PBMCs, collected on the day of the first yellow fever vaccination. V and J are TRBV9 and TRBJ1-1, with D uncertain. The CDR3 nucleotides are TGTGCCAGCAGCGTGGCGGGGAAAGAAGCTTTCTTT. It encodes CASSVAGKEAFF.